This T cell receptor (beta chain) was identified during a study of T cell repertoires in cytomegalovirus infection. Study in general: Public TCR beta signatures marked donors with CMV infection and the matching HLA.

To note about this clonotype: No antigen is known for it.

Germline CDR1 and CDR2: SGHDN and FVKESK. The CDR3 loop spans 16 amino acids. V was trimmed by 4 bases and J by 2 bases, leaving 17 bases between them. TCRdb re-analysed the reads in MiXCR, keeping a single row per CDR3 protein. The table has about 680,000 distinct CDR3 sequences, roughly a quarter seen once; the top ten hold 6.5% to 10%. Study conclusions and caveats: Identification of carriers of CMV plus the relevant HLA was achieved through cumulative public TCR beta family frequency. CMV-specific TCR beta clonotypes restricted by HLA-C dominated the ex vivo response.

This TCR came from a human donor in good health (CMV status not recorded). Some clones in this sample may be carry-over from other donors' samples. The sequenced sample was CD8+ T cells from PBMCs. The rearrangement uses TRBV14 and TRBJ1-2, with D maybe TRBD1 (5 bases). CDR3 residues: CASSPRVGQGNYGYTF. The CDR3 DNA follows: TGTGCCAGCAGCCCCAGGGTCGGGCAGGGAAACTATGGCTACACCTTC. Combining the CDR3 with reference TRBV14 and TRBJ1-2 gives the whole variable domain EAGVTQFPSHSVIEKGQTVTLRCDPISGHDNLYWYRRVMGKEIKFLLHFVKESKQDESGMPNNRFLAERTGGTYSTLKVQPAELEDSGVYFCASSPRVGQGNYGYTFGSGTRLTVV.